The 3 T cell receptor beta chains listed next were all sequenced from one sample in a study of blood T cell repertoires in COVID-19. The data were produced by immunoSEQ multiplex PCR, yet TCRdb's version contains in-frame clones alone and is incomplete. The table records 270,000 or so clones, roughly nine tenths of them present only once. What was sequenced was peripheral blood. These receptors were obtained from a woman aged 40 to 50 who had recovered from COVID-19.

J is TRBJ2-2 and V is TRBV2, with 7 bases matching TRBD2. Germline V gene lookup returns CDR1 SNHLY and CDR2 FYNNEI. This CDR3 spans 16 amino acids. V shed 6 bases and J 2 bases; nucleotides not matched to a gene: 9. Here the CDR3 reads CASSTVSGANTGELFF. The CDR3 region has the DNA TGTGCCAGCAGCACGGTGAGCGGGGCAAACACCGGGGAGCTGTTTTTT.

The CDR3 coding sequence is TGTGCCAGCAGGGACAGGGCGGGTGAAAAACTGTTTTTT. Protein: CASRDRAGEKLFF. This rearrangement joins TRBV2 to TRBJ1-4, with 8 bases that match TRBD1. Germline V gene sequence: CDR1 SNHLY, CDR2 FYNNEI. Trimming at V came to 6 bases and at J to 7 bases, leaving 4 bases not matched to a gene. The CDR3 has 13 amino acids. The full variable domain, in which reference TRBV2 and TRBJ1-4 provide the parts outside the CDR3, is EPEVTQTPSHQVTQMGQEVILRCVPISNHLYFYWYRQILGQKVEFLVSFYNNEISEKSEIFDDQFSVERPDGSNFTLKIRSTKLEDSAMYFCASRDRAGEKLFFGSGTQLSVL.

V is TRBV3-1 (or the pseudogene TRBV3-2) and J is TRBJ2-1; D is perhaps TRBD2 (5 bases). Germline lookup yields CDR1 LGHDT and CDR2 YNNKEL (reference sequence). The CDR3 spans 15 residues. V gave up 3 bases and J gave up 4 bases, with 13 bases separating them. The CDR3 nucleotides read TGTGCCAGCAGCCATCAGCCACAGCGGTACAATGAGCAGTTCTTC. It codes for CASSHQPQRYNEQFF.